This TCR beta chain was identified during a study of early T cells in non-severe SARS-CoV-2 infection. Study results and caveats: Database matching using VDJdb favored anti-spike CD8 responses, with private and CD4 specificities left missing.

Germline V gene data show CDR1 as SGHRS and CDR2 as YFSETQ. There are 14 residues in the CDR3. Trimming stripped 4 bases from V and 7 bases from J, with 15 bases between. Individual cDNA molecules each received unique molecular identifiers attached to them. TCRdb re-called the 5' RACE reads through MiXCR, storing one row per CDR3 protein. This sample has roughly 100,000 distinct CDR3 sequences; approximately 12% occur once, and the top ten carry 3.5% to 5%. Details on this clonotype: As yet, its antigen is unknown.

The starting material was whole blood, obtained at baseline. This chain links TRBV5-1 with TRBJ1-5; D is perhaps TRBD1 (5 bases). This TCR was recovered from an adult who was a healthcare worker with PCR-confirmed SARS-CoV-2 infection or an uninfected control (not recorded which). CDR3 sequence (DNA): TGCGCCAGCAGCGACAGTGGAGGGTTGCAGCCCCAGCATTTT. Translated: CASSDSGGLQPQHF.